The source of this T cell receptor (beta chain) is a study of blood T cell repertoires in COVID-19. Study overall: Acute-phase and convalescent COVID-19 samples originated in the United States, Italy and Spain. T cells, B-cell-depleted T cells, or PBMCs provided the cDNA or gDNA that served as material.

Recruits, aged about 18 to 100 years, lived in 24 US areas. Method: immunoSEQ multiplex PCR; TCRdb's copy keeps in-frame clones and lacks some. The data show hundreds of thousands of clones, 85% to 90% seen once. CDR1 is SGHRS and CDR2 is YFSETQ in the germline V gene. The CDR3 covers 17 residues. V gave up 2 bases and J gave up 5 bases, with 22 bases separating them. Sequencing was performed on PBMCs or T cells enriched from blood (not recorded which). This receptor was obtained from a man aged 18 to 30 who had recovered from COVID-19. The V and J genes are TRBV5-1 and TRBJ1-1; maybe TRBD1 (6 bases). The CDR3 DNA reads TGCGCCAGCAGCTTTAAAGCTGGACAGCCTCCAAAGACTGAAGCTTTCTTT. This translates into CASSFKAGQPPKTEAFF.